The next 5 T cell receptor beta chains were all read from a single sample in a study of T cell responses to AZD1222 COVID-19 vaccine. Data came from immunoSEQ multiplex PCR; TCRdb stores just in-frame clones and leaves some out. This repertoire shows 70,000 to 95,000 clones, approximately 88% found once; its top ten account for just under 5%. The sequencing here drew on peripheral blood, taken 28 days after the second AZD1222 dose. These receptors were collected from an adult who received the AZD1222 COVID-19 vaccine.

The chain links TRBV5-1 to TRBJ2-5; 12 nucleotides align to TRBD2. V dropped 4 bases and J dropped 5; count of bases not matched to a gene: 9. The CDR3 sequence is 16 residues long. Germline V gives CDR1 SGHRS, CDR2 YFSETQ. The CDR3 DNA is TGCGCCAGCAGCACAATGACTAGCGGGGGCGGGGAGACCCAGTACTTC. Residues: CASSTMTSGGGETQYF.

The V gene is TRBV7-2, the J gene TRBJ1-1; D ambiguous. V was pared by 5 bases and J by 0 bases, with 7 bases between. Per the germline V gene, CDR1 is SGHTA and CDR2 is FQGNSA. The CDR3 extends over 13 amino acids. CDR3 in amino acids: CASSNQMNTEAFF. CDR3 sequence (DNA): TGTGCCAGCAGCAACCAAATGAACACTGAAGCTTTCTTT.

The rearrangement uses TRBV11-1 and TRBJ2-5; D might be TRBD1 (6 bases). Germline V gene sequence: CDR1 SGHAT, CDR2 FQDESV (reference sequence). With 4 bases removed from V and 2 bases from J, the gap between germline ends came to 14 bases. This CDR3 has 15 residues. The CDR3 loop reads CASSSSWQGQETQYF. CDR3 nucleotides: TGTGCCAGCAGCTCCTCTTGGCAGGGGCAAGAGACCCAGTACTTC.

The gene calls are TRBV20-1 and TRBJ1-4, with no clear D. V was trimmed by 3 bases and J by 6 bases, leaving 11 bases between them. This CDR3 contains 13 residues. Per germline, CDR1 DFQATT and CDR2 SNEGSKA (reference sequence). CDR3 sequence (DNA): TGCAGTGCTAGTTTTCGGGCAGATGAAAAACTGTTTTTT. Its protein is CSASFRADEKLFF.

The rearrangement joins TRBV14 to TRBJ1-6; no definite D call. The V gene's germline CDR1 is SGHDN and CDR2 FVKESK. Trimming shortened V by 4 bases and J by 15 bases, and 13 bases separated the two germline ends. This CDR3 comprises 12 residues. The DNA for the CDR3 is TGTGCCAGCAGCCTCGGACGAGGAGGCCTCCACTTT. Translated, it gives CASSLGRGGLHF.